The sequence of this T cell receptor (beta chain) was determined in a study of cytomegalovirus exposure and HLA in healthy donors. Across the study: Counted in an early data release were tens of millions of unique TCRs from HLA-typed donors. The study, taken as a whole, reports: In a later analysis, CMV-associated beta chains were mostly HLA-associated, it appeared.

Vbeta (60) and Jbeta (13) primers were used in the PCR. The method was immunoSEQ multiplex PCR; TCRdb's version includes in-frame clones alone and lacks a portion of them. Seen here are approximately 190,000 clones, roughly 74% observed once, and the top ten hold 13% to 15%. Everyone who donated was a healthy bone marrow donor. In the case of this clone: What it binds is not known.

CDR3 size: 14 residues. Trimming left V 2 bases short and J 6 bases short, with 11 bases between. CDR1 is MNHNS, CDR2 SASEGT, per germline. The specimen was PBMCs. This rearrangement joins TRBV6-1 to TRBJ1-5; maybe TRBD1 (5 bases). This receptor was taken from a woman aged 30 to 39 in good health and CMV-seropositive. In DNA, the CDR3 is TGTGCCAGCAGTGAAAATACAGGTGGTCAGCCCCAGCATTTT. This codes for CASSENTGGQPQHF.